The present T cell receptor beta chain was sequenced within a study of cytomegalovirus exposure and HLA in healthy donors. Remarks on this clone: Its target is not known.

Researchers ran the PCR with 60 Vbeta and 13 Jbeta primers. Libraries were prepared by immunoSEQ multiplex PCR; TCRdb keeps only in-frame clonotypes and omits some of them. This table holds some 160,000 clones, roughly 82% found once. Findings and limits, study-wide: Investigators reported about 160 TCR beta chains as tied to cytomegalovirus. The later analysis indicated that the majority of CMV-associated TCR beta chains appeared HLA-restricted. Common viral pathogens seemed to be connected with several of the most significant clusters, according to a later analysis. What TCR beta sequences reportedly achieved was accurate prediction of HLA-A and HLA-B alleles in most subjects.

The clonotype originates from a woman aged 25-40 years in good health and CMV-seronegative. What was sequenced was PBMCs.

The CDR3 bases are TGTGCCAGTAGTGCCATCGACAGGGGGAACACTGAAGCTTTCTTT. As protein: CASSAIDRGNTEAFF. V is TRBV19 and J is TRBJ1-1; 8 nucleotides agree with TRBD1. This CDR3 comprises 15 residues. Germline CDR1 LNHDA, CDR2 SQIVND (reference sequence). The V segment lost 5 bases and the J segment 1 base; nucleotides outside the gene matches: 6.